This T cell receptor beta chain was observed in a study of tissue T cells after allogeneic stem cell transplantation. Study-level results: Within patients, tissue anatomy strongly shaped TCR repertoire composition.

The protocol was immunoSEQ multiplex PCR, while the TCRdb copy is restricted to in-frame clones and leaves out a portion. This sample yields 9,000 to 13,000 clones, of which roughly two fifths are seen a single time; roughly 2% belongs to the top ten. The V and J ends lost 3 bases and 4 bases respectively, with 10 bases between them. This CDR3 has 14 amino acids. From germline, CDR1 is SGHSA and CDR2 FRNQAP. This clone occurred a few times. As yet, its antigen is unknown. Mouse gene names apply. The sequenced fragment ends 1 residue before the CDR3 boundary, so the rest is inferred from the germline J gene. The time point denotes: mouse harvest day 7 after allogeneic transplant. Each mouse received 10^7 T-cell-depleted marrow cells plus 10^6 splenic CD5+ T cells by tail vein.

The chain joins TRBV16 to TRBJ1-3, with D possibly being TRBD1 (5 bases). Source material: skin. This clonotype was sampled from a female BALB/c mouse given C57BL/6 T cells with graft-versus-host disease after an allogeneic hematopoietic cell transplant. The CDR3 DNA, read in part, is TGTGCAAGCAGCTTGGGGGGAGGAGGAAATACGCTCTAT. Its protein product is CASSLGGGGNTLY. The full CDR3 protein reads CASSLGGGGNTLYF.